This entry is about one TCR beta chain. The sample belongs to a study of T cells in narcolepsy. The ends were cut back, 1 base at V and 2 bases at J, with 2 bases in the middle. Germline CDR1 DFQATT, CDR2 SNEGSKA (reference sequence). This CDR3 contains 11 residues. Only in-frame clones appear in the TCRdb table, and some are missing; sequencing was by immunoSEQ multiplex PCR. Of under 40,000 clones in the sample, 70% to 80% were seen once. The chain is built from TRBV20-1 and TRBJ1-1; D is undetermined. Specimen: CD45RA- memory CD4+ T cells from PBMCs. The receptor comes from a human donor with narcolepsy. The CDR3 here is CSARGNTEAFF. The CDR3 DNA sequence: TGCAGTGCTAGAGGAAACACTGAAGCTTTCTTT.